These 25 T cell receptor beta chains were all obtained from the same sample, sequenced in a study of response to subunit inactivated influenza vaccine. Using its own MiXCR run on the RT-PCR reads, TCRdb lists one record per CDR3 protein. Among hundreds of thousands of distinct CDR3 sequences listed, 12% were seen once. Sequenced material: PBMCs from blood, taken on the day of vaccination. Source of these receptors: a man aged 50 to 60 who received an inactivated influenza vaccine.

This clonotype was detected ten times or more. The chain uses TRBV28 and TRBJ1-5, with D possibly TRBD1 on 6 matching bases. The CDR3 consists of 15 residues. Germline lookup yields CDR1 MDHEN and CDR2 SYDVKM. With 1 base removed from V and 5 bases from J, the gap between germline ends came to 12 bases. The CDR3 is CASSLYNRDHQPQHF. CDR3 DNA: TGTGCCAGCAGTTTATACAACAGGGACCATCAGCCCCAGCATTTT.

This clonotype was recorded a few times. The chain employs TRBV12-3 or TRBV12-4 and TRBJ2-1; a weak D match, TRBD2 (5 bases). The CDR3 covers 14 residues. V gave up 0 bases and J gave up 7 bases, with 10 bases separating them. In DNA, the CDR3 is TGTGCCAGCAGTTTAGCGGGAGACTGGAATGAGCAGTTCTTC. The encoded protein is CASSLAGDWNEQFF.

The chain has TRBV4-3 and TRBJ2-3; D may correspond to TRBD1 or TRBD2 (6 bases each). V lost 1 base and J lost 0, with 14 bases in between. CDR3 length: 17 amino acids. Per germline, CDR1 LGHNA and CDR2 YSLEER. CDR3 DNA: TGCGCCAGCAGCCAAGGGGGGGCCACTACTAGCACAGATACGCAGTATTTT. It codes for CASSQGGATTSTDTQYF.

This clonotype occurred a few times. This rearrangement joins TRBV5-1 to TRBJ1-1; D is unresolved. Germline assignment: CDR1 SGHRS and CDR2 YFSETQ. V lost 4 bases and J 0 bases, leaving 13 bases between the germline ends. The CDR3 extends over 15 amino acids. The DNA of the CDR3 is TGCGCCAGCAGCCCCGGTGCGGCTATGAACACTGAAGCTTTCTTT. It translates to CASSPGAAMNTEAFF.

This clonotype was observed a handful of times. The genes are TRBV9 and TRBJ2-4; D is unresolved. Trimming shortened V by 4 bases and J by 9 bases, and 20 bases separated the two germline ends. The germline CDR1 and CDR2 sequences are SGDLS and YYNGEE. This CDR3 has 15 amino acids. The DNA of the CDR3 is TGTGCCAGCAGCTTCGGTGACCAACAGCGTGCCATTCAGTACTTC. This translates into CASSFGDQQRAIQYF. Full variable domain (remainder filled in from reference TRBV9 and TRBJ2-4): DSGVTQTPKHLITATGQRVTLRCSPRSGDLSVYWYQQSLDQGLQFLIQYYNGEERAKGNILERFSAQQFPDLHSELNLSSLELGDSALYFCASSFGDQQRAIQYFGAGTRLSVL.

The J gene is TRBJ2-3, the V gene TRBV5-5; D possibly corresponds to TRBD2 (6 bases). V was trimmed by 4 bases and J by 2 bases, leaving 14 bases between them. The CDR3 length is 15 residues. Germline lookup yields CDR1 SGHKS and CDR2 YYEKEE (reference sequence). CDR3 protein: CASSPPGSFTDTQYF. CDR3 bases: TGTGCCAGCAGCCCCCCCGGGAGTTTCACAGATACGCAGTATTTT.

The chain recombines TRBV20-1 with TRBJ2-7; the D is unclear. Germline V lookup: CDR1 DFQATT, CDR2 SNEGSKA (reference sequence). This CDR3 contains 10 residues. Trimming shortened V by 1 base and J by 6 bases, and 4 bases separated the two germline ends. The CDR3 DNA sequence: TGCAGTGCTAGAGCCTCCGAGCAGTACTTC. It codes for CSARASEQYF.

This chain connects TRBV28 to TRBJ2-5; TRBD2 is a possible D gene (5 bases). Trimming took 5 bases from V and 4 from J, leaving 14 bases between them. The CDR3 loop spans 14 amino acids. The germline V gene has CDR1 MDHEN and CDR2 SYDVKM. CDR3 protein: CASSPIRGRETQYF. CDR3 sequence (DNA): TGTGCCAGCAGTCCGATTCGGGGTAGAGAGACCCAGTACTTC.

This clonotype was seen a handful of times. The chain is built from TRBV4-1 and TRBJ2-5; D unresolved. This CDR3 spans 13 amino acids. Germline loops: CDR1 MGHRA, CDR2 YSYEKL. V lost 5 bases, J lost 5 bases, and 12 bases lay in between. The CDR3 loop is CASSILVAETQYF. CDR3 bases: TGCGCCAGCAGCATCCTAGTAGCTGAGACCCAGTACTTC.

The chain carries TRBV4-1 and TRBJ2-1; 15 nucleotides align to TRBD2. The CDR3 extends over 21 amino acids. CDR1 is MGHRA, CDR2 YSYEKL, per germline. J gave up 10 bases and V 0 bases, and 19 bases lay outside the gene matches. CDR3 DNA: TGCGCCAGCAGCCAAGATGCGAGGACTAGCGGGAGGGCCTTGGAATCCCGCGAGCAGTTCTTC. Protein sequence: CASSQDARTSGRALESREQFF.

This clonotype came up a few times. The V and J genes are TRBV5-1 and TRBJ2-1; possibly TRBD1 for D (7 bases). There are 14 residues in the CDR3. Looked up from germline, CDR1 is SGHRS and CDR2 is YFSETQ. With 0 bases removed from V and 9 bases from J, the gap between germline ends came to 13 bases. CDR3 loop: CASSLAQGRSEQFF. In DNA, the CDR3 is TGCGCCAGCAGCTTGGCACAGGGGAGGTCTGAGCAGTTCTTC.

In this sample, this clonotype turned up a few times. CDR3 amino acids: CASSPQRGRGLTYEQYF. The DNA for the CDR3 is TGTGCCAGCAGTCCCCAGCGGGGCAGGGGACTTACCTACGAGCAGTACTTC. The V and J genes are TRBV6-2 or TRBV6-3 and TRBJ2-7; D is perhaps TRBD2 (7 bases). The V and J ends lost 5 bases and 2 bases respectively, with 22 bases between them. Germline CDR1 MNHEY, CDR2 SVGEGT. This CDR3 spans 17 amino acids.

This chain uses TRBV7-2 with TRBJ2-7; D is ambiguous. Germline CDR1 and CDR2: SGHTA and FQGNSA. The CDR3 has 14 residues. The ends were cut back, 1 base at V and 0 bases at J, with 7 bases in the middle. In DNA form, the CDR3 reads TGTGCCAGCAGCTTAGGGGCATACTCCTACGAGCAGTACTTC. Translated: CASSLGAYSYEQYF.

In its sample, this clonotype was seen a few times. The gene calls are TRBV29-1 and TRBJ2-7, with 8 nucleotides matching TRBD2. This CDR3 comprises 12 residues. Germline CDR1 reads SQVTM; CDR2 reads ANQGSEA. V was pared by 6 bases and J by 4 bases, with 5 bases of the junction left unmatched. CDR3 bases: TGCAGCGTCGTTAGCGGGAAGTACGAGCAGTACTTC. Translated, it gives CSVVSGKYEQYF.

The chain recombines TRBV7-9 with TRBJ2-3; 9 nucleotides align to TRBD1. Unmatched junction bases numbered 9, after V lost 5 bases and J lost 0 bases. This CDR3 has 17 amino acids. Germline V gene data show CDR1 as SEHNR and CDR2 as FQNEAQ (reference sequence). CDR3 DNA: TGTGCCAGCAGCGCCCCCGGGACAGGGTTTAGCACAGATACGCAGTATTTT. Translated, it gives CASSAPGTGFSTDTQYF.

The chain links TRBV6-2 or TRBV6-3 to TRBJ2-7; TRBD2 matches 9 bases. With 2 bases clipped from V and 2 bases from J, the junction kept 1 base outside the gene matches. This CDR3 spans 14 amino acids. CDR1 is MNHEY, CDR2 SVGEGT, per germline. The CDR3 region is CASSYQRGAYEQYF. Written as DNA, the CDR3 is TGTGCCAGCAGTTACCAGCGGGGGGCCTACGAGCAGTACTTC.

The chain combines TRBV28 with TRBJ1-5, with a tentative D call TRBD1 (6 bases). Trimming shortened V by 5 bases and J by 0 bases, and 11 bases separated the two germline ends. The germline V gene encodes CDR1 MDHEN and CDR2 SYDVKM. The CDR3 has 15 residues. The DNA for the CDR3 is TGTGCCAGCAGTGGGGGGACAATTAGCAATCAGCCCCAGCATTTT. Protein: CASSGGTISNQPQHF. The variable domain in full, with the rest retrieved from reference TRBV28 and TRBJ1-5, is DVKVTQSSRYLVKRTGEKVFLECVQDMDHENMFWYRQDPGLGLRLIYFSYDVKMKEKGDIPEGYSVSREKKERFSLILESASTNQTSMYLCASSGGTISNQPQHFGDGTRLSIL.

V gene TRBV4-3 combines with J gene TRBJ2-3; 7 nucleotides align to TRBD2. Looked up from germline, CDR1 is LGHNA and CDR2 is YSLEER. This CDR3 is built from 18 residues. The ends lost 0 bases at V and 4 bases at J; junction bases unmatched: 13. The CDR3 DNA reads TGCGCCAGCAGCCAAGATCGGGGGACTAAAGGAGGTCCAGATACGCAGTATTTT. It codes for CASSQDRGTKGGPDTQYF.

DNA of the CDR3: TGCGCCAGCAGCTTCTCAGATGGGAGTGAAAAACTGTTTTTT. Translating gives CASSFSDGSEKLFF. The rearrangement joins TRBV5-1 to TRBJ1-4, with D uncertain. V lost 2 bases to trimming and J lost 7 bases, with 12 bases between them. The CDR3 sequence is 14 residues long. Germline lookup yields CDR1 SGHRS and CDR2 YFSETQ.

Only a few counts were recorded for this clonotype. The chain carries TRBV5-1 and TRBJ2-1; TRBD1 matches at 8 bases. The CDR3 is 15 residues long. The J segment lost 3 bases and the V segment lost 5 bases, leaving 7 bases of the junction unmatched. Germline V gives CDR1 SGHRS, CDR2 YFSETQ. The CDR3 sequence is CASRPDRARYNEQFF. The CDR3 bases are TGCGCCAGCAGGCCGGACAGGGCACGCTACAATGAGCAGTTCTTC.

The chain joins TRBV5-6 to TRBJ2-1; a possible D gene is TRBD2 (6 bases). The CDR3 is 14 residues long. Germline V lookup: CDR1 SGHDT, CDR2 YYEEEE. Between the trimmed V and J ends, which lost 4 bases and 11 bases, there was a span of 19 bases. The CDR3 here is CASSQTTSPFKQFF. DNA of the CDR3: TGTGCCAGCAGCCAAACGACTAGTCCCTTTAAGCAGTTCTTC.

This clonotype has ten or more counts. The chain employs TRBV7-6 and TRBJ1-6, with D hard to call. The CDR3 contains 16 residues. The V and J ends lost 1 base and 6 bases respectively, with 13 bases between them. Germline V gene data show CDR1 as SGHVS and CDR2 as FNYEAQ. For the CDR3, the DNA is TGTGCCAGCAGCTTAGATAGCTCCGAGGGTAATTCACCCCTCCACTTT. Protein: CASSLDSSEGNSPLHF.

Only a few counts were recorded for this clonotype. Mismatch with germline at one junction end may stem from a read error. V is TRBV3-1 and J is TRBJ2-7, with D uncertain. CDR1 and CDR2 (germline): LGHDT, YNNKEL (reference sequence). The CDR3 is 11 amino acids. The CDR3 nucleotides are TGCGCCGCCGGCAGAAACTACGAGCAGTACTTC. Translation: CAAGRNYEQYF.

This chain uses TRBV10-2 with TRBJ2-4; 7 bases fit TRBD2. Unmatched junction bases numbered 6, after V lost 4 bases and J lost 0 bases. CDR3 length: 16 residues. Germline V lookup: CDR1 WSHSY, CDR2 SAAADI. CDR3 DNA sequence: TGCGCCAGCAGTGTGGCAGCGGGGCTAGCCAAAAACATTCAGTACTTC. Translation: CASSVAAGLAKNIQYF.

J is TRBJ1-6 and V is TRBV7-9; a weak D match, TRBD1 (5 bases). Trimming left V 5 bases short and J 13 bases short, with 15 bases between. The CDR3 spans 13 residues. CDR1 SEHNR and CDR2 FQNEAQ come from the germline V gene (reference sequence). CDR3 amino acids: CASSDFNRTPLHF. The CDR3, as DNA: TGTGCCAGCAGCGATTTCAACAGGACCCCCCTCCACTTT.